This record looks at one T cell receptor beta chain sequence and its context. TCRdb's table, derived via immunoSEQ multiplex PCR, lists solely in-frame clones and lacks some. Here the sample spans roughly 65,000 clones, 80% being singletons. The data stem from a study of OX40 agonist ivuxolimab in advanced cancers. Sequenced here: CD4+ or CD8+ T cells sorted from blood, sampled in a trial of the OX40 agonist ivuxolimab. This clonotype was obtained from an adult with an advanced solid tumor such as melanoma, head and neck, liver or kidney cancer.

In nucleotides, the CDR3 is TGCGCCAGCAGCCAAGTGGAGGCGACAGGGGGCGCCCAAGAGACCCAGTACTTC. It encodes CASSQVEATGGAQETQYF. The chain couples TRBV4-1 to TRBJ2-5, with 10 bases aligning to TRBD1. Germline V gene data show CDR1 as MGHRA and CDR2 as YSYEKL. CDR3 size: 18 residues. The V gene end was trimmed by 1 base and the J gene end by 1 base; junction bases not matched to a gene: 9.